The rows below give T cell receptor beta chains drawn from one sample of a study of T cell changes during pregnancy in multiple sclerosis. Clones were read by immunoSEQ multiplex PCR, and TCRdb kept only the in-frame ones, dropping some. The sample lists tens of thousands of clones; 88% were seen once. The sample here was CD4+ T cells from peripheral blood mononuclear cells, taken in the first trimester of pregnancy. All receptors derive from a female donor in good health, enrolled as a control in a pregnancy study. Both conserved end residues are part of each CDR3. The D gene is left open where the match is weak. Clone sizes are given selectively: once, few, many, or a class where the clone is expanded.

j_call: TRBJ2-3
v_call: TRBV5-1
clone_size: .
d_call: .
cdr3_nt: TGCGCCAGCAGCCCGATTGGAGGGGATACGCAGTATTTT
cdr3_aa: CASSPIGGDTQYF

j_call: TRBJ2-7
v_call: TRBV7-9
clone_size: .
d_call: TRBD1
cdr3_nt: TGTGCCAGCAGCCTGGACAGGGGGAAAGACGAGCAGTACTTC
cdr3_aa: CASSLDRGKDEQYF

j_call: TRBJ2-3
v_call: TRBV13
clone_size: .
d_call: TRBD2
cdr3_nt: TGTGCCAGCAGCCAGTTTGGGGGAGGGGAAGATACGCAGTATTTT
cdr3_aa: CASSQFGGGEDTQYF

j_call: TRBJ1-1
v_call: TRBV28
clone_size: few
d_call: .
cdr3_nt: TGTGCCAGCAGTCTCGTTACAGCGAACACTGAAGCTTTCTTT
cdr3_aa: CASSLVTANTEAFF

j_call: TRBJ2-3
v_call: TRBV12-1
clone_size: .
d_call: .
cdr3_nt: TGTGCCAGCAGCTGTCTAGCGGGGGGATGGGATACGCAGTATTTT
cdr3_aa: CASSCLAGGWDTQYF

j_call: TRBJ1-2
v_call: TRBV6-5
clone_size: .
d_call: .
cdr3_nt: TGTGCCAGCACCCCAGATGGGAGGCACTATGGCTACACCTTC
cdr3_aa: CASTPDGRHYGYTF

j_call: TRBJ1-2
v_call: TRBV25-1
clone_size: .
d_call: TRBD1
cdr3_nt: TGTGCCAGCAGTGGACAGGGGACACTCTATGGCTACACCTTC
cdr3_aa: CASSGQGTLYGYTF

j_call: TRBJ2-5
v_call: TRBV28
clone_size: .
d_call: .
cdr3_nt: TGTGCCAGCAATCATCGGGGGGCAGGGGAGACCCAGTACTTC
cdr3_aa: CASNHRGAGETQYF

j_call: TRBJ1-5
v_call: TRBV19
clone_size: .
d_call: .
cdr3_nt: TGTGCCAGTAGTCATGGCGGGGGTTCAAGACAGCCCCAGCATTTT
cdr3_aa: CASSHGGGSRQPQHF

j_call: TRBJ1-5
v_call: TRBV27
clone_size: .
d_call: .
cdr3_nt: TGTGCCAGCAGTTTACAGGGTGGTTTTTATAGCAATCAGCCCCAGCATTTT
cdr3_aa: CASSLQGGFYSNQPQHF

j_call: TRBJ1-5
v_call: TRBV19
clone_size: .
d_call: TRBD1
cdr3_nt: TGTGCCAGTAGTTTTGGGACAGGGCAAGATCAGCCCCAGCATTTT
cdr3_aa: CASSFGTGQDQPQHF

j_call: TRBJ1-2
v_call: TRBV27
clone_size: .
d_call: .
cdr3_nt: TGTGCCAGCAGTTTATTGTATAGGGGAGGAGGCTACTATGGCTACACCTTC
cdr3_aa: CASSLLYRGGGYYGYTF

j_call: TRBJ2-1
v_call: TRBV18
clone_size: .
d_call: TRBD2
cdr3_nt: TGTGCCAGCTCACCAACCAATAGCGGGAGGGGCTACAATGAGCAGTTCTTC
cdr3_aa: CASSPTNSGRGYNEQFF

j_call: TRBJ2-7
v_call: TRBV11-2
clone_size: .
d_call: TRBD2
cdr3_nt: TGTGCCAGCAGCTTAACGGGGGGGCCCCTCGAGCAGTACTTC
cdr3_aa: CASSLTGGPLEQYF

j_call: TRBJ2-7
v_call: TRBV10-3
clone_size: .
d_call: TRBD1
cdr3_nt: TGTGCCATCAGTGATCTGGACAGGGGGGGGCAGTACTTC
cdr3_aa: CAISDLDRGGQYF

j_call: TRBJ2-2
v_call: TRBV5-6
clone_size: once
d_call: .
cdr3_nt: TGTGCCAGCAGCTCGCCAGCGAACACCGGGGAGCTGTTTTTT
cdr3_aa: CASSSPANTGELFF